This TCR beta chain stems from a study of blood T cells in healthy people across ages. Study observations and caveats: The study found TCR beta diversity correlated strongly with naive T cell percentage.

Of note for this clonotype: Its antigen remains unknown.

Through a sample-barcoded 5' primer and a J-beta primer mix, a second PCR was run for roughly 6 to 12 cycles. At least 2.5 million CDR3-containing paired-end reads were obtained per sample. Using its own MiXCR run on the 5' RACE reads, TCRdb lists one record per CDR3 protein. Seen here are hundreds of thousands of distinct CDR3 sequences, less than 45% observed once, and the top ten hold 25% to 30%. The material sequenced was blood. This sequence originates from a man of 80 years or more in good health.

The CDR3 sequence: CASSLEPGGGSYEQYF. The CDR3, as DNA: TGTGCCAGCAGCTTAGAACCCGGGGGGGGGTCCTACGAGCAGTACTTC. V usage is TRBV7-6 and J usage is TRBJ2-7; 8 bases fit TRBD2. This CDR3 comprises 16 residues. Germline V lookup: CDR1 SGHVS, CDR2 FNYEAQ. J gave up 1 base and V 1 base, and 6 bases lay outside the gene matches.